The present T cell receptor beta chain was sequenced within a study of persistence of HIV-infected CD4 T cells. Across the study: A median of roughly 8 years of suppressive ART preceded sampling. Up to about 180 mL blood was drawn at multiple time points; two donors had single-time leukapheresis. General study results and limits: TCR analyses could not target the rare provirus-carrying CMV-responding cells. TCRbeta richness was lower in CMV- and Gag-responding cells than in anti-CD3/anti-CD28-responding cells.

A remark on this clone: What it binds is unknown.

Cells were stimulated nonspecifically with anti-CD3/anti-CD28 magnetic beads. Sorting of responding CD4+ T cells relied on upregulated CD40 ligand together with CD69. Trimming cost V 5 bases and J 3 bases, with 16 bases left between them. CDR3 length: 16 amino acids. Germline loops: CDR1 SGHNT, CDR2 YENEEA. The immunoSEQ assay was version 4, run in survey mode. Produced via immunoSEQ multiplex PCR; TCRdb's table is partial and in-frame only. This table holds around 47,000 clones, roughly nine tenths found once. This receptor was taken from an adult man with HIV who was CMV-seropositive. This chain links TRBV11-3 with TRBJ2-2; possibly TRBD2 for D (5 bases). This specimen consisted of CD4+ T cells sorted from PBMCs after approximately 19-hour stimulation, obtained from a patient who received antiretroviral therapy. CDR3 DNA: TGTGCCAGCAGCCTGAGGGTGGGTTTCGACACCGGGGAGCTGTTTTTT. Residues: CASSLRVGFDTGELFF.